Listed below are T cell receptor beta chains from one sample, sequenced in a study of blood T cell repertoires in COVID-19. Clones were read by immunoSEQ multiplex PCR, and TCRdb kept only the in-frame ones, dropping some. The sample lists over 200,000 clones; 85% to 90% were seen once. The sequenced sample consisted of peripheral blood. All receptors derive from a man aged 25-45 years with COVID-19, enrolled during active disease. Both conserved end residues are part of each CDR3.

TRBV24-1,CATSDRGGLWNEQFF
TRBV6-5,CASSYFRGANTGELFF
TRBV5-1,CASSTRTGGYEQYF
TRBV30,CAWSALGSTNYGYTF
TRBV5-1,CASSFGPGLGQPQHF
TRBV6-1,CASRSRTGAAEAFF
TRBV5-4,CASSLPGSNTGELFF
TRBV28,CASSDSPYNEQFF
TRBV23-1,CASSLDRQAFF
TRBV30,CAWGGQGVIDTQYF
TRBV12-2,CASRLADGQEYYGYTF
TRBV19,CASIPAGGLRNEQFF
TRBV19,CASSISSDRVFGYTF
TRBV4-2,CASTSLTSGGGDTQYF
TRBV7-2,CASSLMSPEAFF
TRBV3-1/TRBV3-2,CASSQVSGRGETQYF
TRBV28,CASRRRDRDANYGYTF
TRBV19,CASSAGQGDQPQHF
TRBV12-3/TRBV12-4,CASNLAANYGYTF
TRBV5-5,CASSLGLQGAYGYTF
TRBV7-9,CASSQPADRGGNTIYF
TRBV9,CASSPRTPNTEAFF
TRBV2,CASSEARDSPGEQYF
TRBV29-1,CSTSGTGWVANYGYTF
TRBV5-1,CASRWTGTSLSNEQFF
TRBV19,CASSLPGGRESGNTIYF
TRBV19,CATLDRGTTGANVLTF
TRBV9,CASSVNGLAGSNEQFF
TRBV28,CASSGTGGRYEQYF
TRBV5-4,CASSRQLGPEAFF
TRBV21-1,CASRRTGVNYGYTF
TRBV29-1,CSVTSGYYGYTF
TRBV4-3,CASSQAQGRVNEAFF
TRBV28,CASSFRGVEDTEAFF
TRBV7-2,CASSLWRGVTDTQYF
TRBV30,CAWSVSRTGGANEAFF
TRBV20-1,CSATGAYEQYF
TRBV28,CASSPGTDNSPLHF
TRBV5-6,CASSLATGYGNQPQHF
TRBV24-1,CATSDSLQRPGLAGGPQKYEQYF
TRBV20-1,CSARRGGEQYF
TRBV10-3,CAISDTRRGSYEQYF
TRBV2,CASSEQGKETQYF
TRBV3-1/TRBV3-2,CASSRDRGNQPQHF
TRBV7-2,CASSLRDRGYYEQYF
TRBV19,CASSIGTPGYSNQPQHF
TRBV27,CASSFLGTDTQYF
TRBV3-1/TRBV3-2,CASSLTGQQPYNEQFF
TRBV7-9,CASSLSVAGSYEQYF
TRBV25-1,CATQGYNSPLHF
TRBV7-8,CASSTRQGPQYGYTF
TRBV29-1,CSVVRGSTYEQYF
TRBV30,CAWSAVNEQFF
TRBV27,CASSLMDRGRDEKLFF